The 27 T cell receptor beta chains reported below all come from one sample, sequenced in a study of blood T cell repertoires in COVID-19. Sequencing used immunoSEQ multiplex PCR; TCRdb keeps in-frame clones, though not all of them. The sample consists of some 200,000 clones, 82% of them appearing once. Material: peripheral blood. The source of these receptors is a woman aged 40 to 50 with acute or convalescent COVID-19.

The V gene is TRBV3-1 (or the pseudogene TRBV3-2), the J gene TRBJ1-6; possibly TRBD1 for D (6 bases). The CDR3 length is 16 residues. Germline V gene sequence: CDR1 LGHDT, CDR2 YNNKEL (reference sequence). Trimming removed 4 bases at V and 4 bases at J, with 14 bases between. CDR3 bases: TGTGCCAGCAGCCGAACACAGGGCCTTTATAATTCACCCCTCCACTTT. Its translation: CASSRTQGLYNSPLHF.

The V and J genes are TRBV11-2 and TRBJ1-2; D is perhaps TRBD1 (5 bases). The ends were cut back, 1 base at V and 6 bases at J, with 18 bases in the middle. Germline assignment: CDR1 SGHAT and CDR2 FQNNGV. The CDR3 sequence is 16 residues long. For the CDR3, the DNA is TGTGCCAGCAGCTTAGGGGGCGGGAAGGGCAGCGATGGCTACACCTTC. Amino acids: CASSLGGGKGSDGYTF.

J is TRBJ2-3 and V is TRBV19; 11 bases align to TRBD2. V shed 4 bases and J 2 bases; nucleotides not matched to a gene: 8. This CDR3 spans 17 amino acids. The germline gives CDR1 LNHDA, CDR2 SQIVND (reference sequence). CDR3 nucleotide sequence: TGTGCCAGTAGTAGCATGGGGACTAGCGGTTACACAGATACGCAGTATTTT. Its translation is CASSSMGTSGYTDTQYF.

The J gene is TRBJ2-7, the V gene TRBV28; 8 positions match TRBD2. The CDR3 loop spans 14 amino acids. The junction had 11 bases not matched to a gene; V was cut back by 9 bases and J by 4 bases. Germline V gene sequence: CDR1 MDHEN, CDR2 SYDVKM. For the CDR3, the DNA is TGTGCCAGTGAAGCGGGAGTCCCCCCTTACGAGCAGTACTTC. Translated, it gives CASEAGVPPYEQYF.

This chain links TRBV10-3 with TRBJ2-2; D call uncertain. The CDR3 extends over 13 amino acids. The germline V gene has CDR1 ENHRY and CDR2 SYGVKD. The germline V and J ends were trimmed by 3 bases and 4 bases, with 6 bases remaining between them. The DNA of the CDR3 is TGTGCCATCAGTGACAGATCCACCGGGGAGCTGTTTTTT. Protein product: CAISDRSTGELFF.

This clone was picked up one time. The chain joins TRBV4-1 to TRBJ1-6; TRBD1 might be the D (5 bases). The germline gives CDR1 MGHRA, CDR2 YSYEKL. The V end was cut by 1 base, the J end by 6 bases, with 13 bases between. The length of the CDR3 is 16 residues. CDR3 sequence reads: CASSQGAGQGNSPLHF. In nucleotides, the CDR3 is TGCGCCAGCAGCCAAGGAGCGGGGCAGGGTAATTCACCCCTCCACTTT.

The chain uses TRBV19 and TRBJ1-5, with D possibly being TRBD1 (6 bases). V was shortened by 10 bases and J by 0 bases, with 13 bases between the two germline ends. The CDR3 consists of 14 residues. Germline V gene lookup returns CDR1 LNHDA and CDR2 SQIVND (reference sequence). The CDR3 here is CATTDRYSNQPQHF. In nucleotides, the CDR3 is TGTGCCACAACGGACAGATATAGCAATCAGCCCCAGCATTTT.

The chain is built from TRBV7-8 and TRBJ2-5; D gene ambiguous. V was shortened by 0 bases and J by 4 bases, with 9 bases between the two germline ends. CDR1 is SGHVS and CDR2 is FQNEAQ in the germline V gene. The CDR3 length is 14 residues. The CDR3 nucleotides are TGTGCCAGCAGCTTAGCGAAATACGGAGAGACCCAGTACTTC. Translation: CASSLAKYGETQYF.

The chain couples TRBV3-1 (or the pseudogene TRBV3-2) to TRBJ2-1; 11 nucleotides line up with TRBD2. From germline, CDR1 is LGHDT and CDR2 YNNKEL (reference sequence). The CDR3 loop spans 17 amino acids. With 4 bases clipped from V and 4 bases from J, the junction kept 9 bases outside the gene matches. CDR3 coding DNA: TGTGCCAGCAGCCCCCCGCTAGCGGGGGGCTTTTACAATGAGCAGTTCTTC. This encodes CASSPPLAGGFYNEQFF.

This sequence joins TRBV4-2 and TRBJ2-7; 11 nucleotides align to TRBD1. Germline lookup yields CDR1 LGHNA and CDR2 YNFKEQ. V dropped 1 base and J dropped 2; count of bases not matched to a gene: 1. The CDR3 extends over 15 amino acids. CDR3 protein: CASSQAGQGAYEQYF. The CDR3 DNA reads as TGTGCCAGCAGCCAAGCGGGACAGGGGGCCTACGAGCAGTACTTC.

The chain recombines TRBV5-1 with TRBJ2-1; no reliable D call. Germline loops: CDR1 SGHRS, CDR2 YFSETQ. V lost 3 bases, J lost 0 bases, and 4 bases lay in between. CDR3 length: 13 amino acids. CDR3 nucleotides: TGCGCCAGCAGCTCCCTCTCCTACAATGAGCAGTTCTTC. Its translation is CASSSLSYNEQFF.

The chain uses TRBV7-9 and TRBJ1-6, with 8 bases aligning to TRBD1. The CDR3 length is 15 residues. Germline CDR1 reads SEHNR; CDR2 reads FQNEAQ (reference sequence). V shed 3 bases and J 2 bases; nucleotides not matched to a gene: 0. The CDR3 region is CASSLGQAYNSPLHF. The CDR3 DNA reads TGTGCCAGCAGCTTGGGACAGGCCTATAATTCACCCCTCCACTTT.

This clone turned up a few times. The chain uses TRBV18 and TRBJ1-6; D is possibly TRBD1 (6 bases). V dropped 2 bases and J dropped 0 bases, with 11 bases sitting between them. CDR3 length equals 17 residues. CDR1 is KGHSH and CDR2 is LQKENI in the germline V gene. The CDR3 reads CASSPEGQSSYNSPLHF. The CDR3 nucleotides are TGTGCCAGCTCACCAGAAGGACAGAGCTCCTATAATTCACCCCTCCACTTT.

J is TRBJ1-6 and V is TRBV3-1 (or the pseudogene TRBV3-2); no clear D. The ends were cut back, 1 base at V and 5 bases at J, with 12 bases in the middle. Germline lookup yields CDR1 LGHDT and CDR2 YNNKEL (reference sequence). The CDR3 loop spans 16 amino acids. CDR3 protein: CASSQVQRDDNSPLHF. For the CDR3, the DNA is TGTGCCAGCAGCCAAGTTCAGCGAGACGATAATTCACCCCTCCACTTT.

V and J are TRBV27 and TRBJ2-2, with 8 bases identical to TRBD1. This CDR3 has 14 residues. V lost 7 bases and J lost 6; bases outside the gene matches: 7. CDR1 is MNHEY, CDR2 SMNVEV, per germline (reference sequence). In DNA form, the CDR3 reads TGTGCCAGCAATAAGGCAGGGGGCTCCGGGGAGCTGTTTTTT. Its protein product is CASNKAGGSGELFF.

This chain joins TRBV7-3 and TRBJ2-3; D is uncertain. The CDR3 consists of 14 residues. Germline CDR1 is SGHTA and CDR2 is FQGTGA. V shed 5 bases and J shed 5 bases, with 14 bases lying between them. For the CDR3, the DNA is TGTGCCAGCAGCGAGGAGCTAGGCAAAGATACGCAGTATTTT. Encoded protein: CASSEELGKDTQYF. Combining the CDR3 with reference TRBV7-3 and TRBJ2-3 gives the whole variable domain GAGVSQTPSNKVTEKGKYVELRCDPISGHTALYWYRQSLGQGPEFLIYFQGTGAADDSGLPNDRFFAVRPEGSVSTLKIQRTERGDSAVYLCASSEELGKDTQYFGPGTRLTVL.

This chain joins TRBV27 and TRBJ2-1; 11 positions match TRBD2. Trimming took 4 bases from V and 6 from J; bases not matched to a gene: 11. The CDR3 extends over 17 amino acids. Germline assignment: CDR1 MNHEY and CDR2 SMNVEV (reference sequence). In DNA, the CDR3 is TGTGCCAGCAGTTCTAAACCATCGGGACTAGCGGTCAATGAGCAGTTCTTC. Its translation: CASSSKPSGLAVNEQFF.

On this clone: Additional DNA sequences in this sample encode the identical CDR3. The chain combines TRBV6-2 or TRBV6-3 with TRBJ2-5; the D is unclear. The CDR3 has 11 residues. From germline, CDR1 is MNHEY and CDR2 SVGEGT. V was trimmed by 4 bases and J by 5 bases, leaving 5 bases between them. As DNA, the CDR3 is TGTGCCAGCAGTTCGAGGGAGACCCAGTACTTC. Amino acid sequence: CASSSRETQYF.

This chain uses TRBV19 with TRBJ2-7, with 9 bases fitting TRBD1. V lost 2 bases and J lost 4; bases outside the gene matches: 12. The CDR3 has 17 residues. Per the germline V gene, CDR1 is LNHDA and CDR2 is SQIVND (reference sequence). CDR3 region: CASSIPGQGHEGYEQYF. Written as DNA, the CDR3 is TGTGCCAGTAGTATACCGGGACAGGGTCATGAAGGGTACGAGCAGTACTTC.

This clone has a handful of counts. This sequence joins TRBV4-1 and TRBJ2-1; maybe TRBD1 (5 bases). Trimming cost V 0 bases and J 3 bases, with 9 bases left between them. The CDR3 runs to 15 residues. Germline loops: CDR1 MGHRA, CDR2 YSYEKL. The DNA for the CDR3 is TGCGCCAGCAGCCAAGATGGGGCAGACTACAATGAGCAGTTCTTC. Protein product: CASSQDGADYNEQFF.

CDR3 sequence reads: CASSRNGGSYNEQFF. The DNA for the CDR3 is TGTGCCAGCAGCCGAAACGGGGGCTCCTACAATGAGCAGTTCTTC. V gene TRBV7-7 combines with J gene TRBJ2-1, with TRBD2 as a possible D gene (6 bases). Germline V gene sequence: CDR1 SSHAT, CDR2 FNYEAQ (reference sequence). With 5 bases removed from V and 0 bases from J, the gap between germline ends came to 11 bases. The CDR3 is 15 amino acids.

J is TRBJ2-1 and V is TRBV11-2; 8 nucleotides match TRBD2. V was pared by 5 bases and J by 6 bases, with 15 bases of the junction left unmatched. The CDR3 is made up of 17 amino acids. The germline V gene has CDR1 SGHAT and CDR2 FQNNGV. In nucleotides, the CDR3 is TGTGCCAGCAGCCCCCTGGGAAGCGGGGGCCTCCCCAATGAGCAGTTCTTC. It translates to CASSPLGSGGLPNEQFF.

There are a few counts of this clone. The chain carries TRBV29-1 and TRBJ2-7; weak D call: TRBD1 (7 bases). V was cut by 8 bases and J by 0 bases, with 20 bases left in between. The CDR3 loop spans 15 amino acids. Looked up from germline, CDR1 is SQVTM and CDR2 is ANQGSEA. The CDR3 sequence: CSPGLRGQNSYEQYF. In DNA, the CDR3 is TGCAGCCCTGGCCTGCGGGGACAGAACTCCTACGAGCAGTACTTC.

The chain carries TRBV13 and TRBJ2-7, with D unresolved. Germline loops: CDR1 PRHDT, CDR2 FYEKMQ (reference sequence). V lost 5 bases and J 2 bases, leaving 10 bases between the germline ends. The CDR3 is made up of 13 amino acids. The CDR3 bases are TGTGCCAGCAGCCCTAACCCCACCTACGAGCAGTACTTC. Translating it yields CASSPNPTYEQYF.

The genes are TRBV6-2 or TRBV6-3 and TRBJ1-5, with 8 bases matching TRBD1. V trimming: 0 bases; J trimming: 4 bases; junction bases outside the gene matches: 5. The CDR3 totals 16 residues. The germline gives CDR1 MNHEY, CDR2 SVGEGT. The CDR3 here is CASSYSTGAGNQPQHF. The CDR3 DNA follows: TGTGCCAGCAGTTACTCGACAGGGGCTGGGAATCAGCCCCAGCATTTT.

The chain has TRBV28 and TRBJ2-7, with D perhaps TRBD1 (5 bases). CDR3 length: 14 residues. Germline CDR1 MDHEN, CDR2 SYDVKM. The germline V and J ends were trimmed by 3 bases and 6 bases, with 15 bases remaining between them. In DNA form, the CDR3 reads TGTGCCAGCAGTTTTAGGGGCGCGTCGTCCGAGCAGTACTTC. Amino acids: CASSFRGASSEQYF.

For the CDR3, the DNA is TGTGCCAGCAGTTTATTGGGGACTAGCGGGAACAATGAGCAGTTCTTC. It is translated as CASSLLGTSGNNEQFF. The chain carries TRBV27 and TRBJ2-1; 13 bases match TRBD2. Germline V gene lookup returns CDR1 MNHEY and CDR2 SMNVEV (reference sequence). CDR3 length: 16 residues. V was clipped by 1 base and J by 5 bases; unmatched bases: 2.